The rows below give T cell receptor beta chains drawn from one sample of a study of early T cells in non-severe SARS-CoV-2 infection. A single record per CDR3 protein comes from TCRdb applying MiXCR to the 5' RACE reads. The sample has approximately 120,000 distinct CDR3 sequences; 15% are singletons. Material for sequencing was whole blood. These receptors were obtained from an adult who was a healthcare worker with PCR-confirmed SARS-CoV-2 infection or an uninfected control (not recorded which). Both conserved end residues are part of each CDR3. D genes are given only for firm matches. Rows may omit the clone size; those that give it use once, few, many or a size class.

D,size,V,J,CDR3,DNA
TRBD2,few,TRBV18,TRBJ2-7,CASSPPGLTYEQYF,TGTGCCAGCTCACCACCGGGACTAACCTACGAGCAGTACTTC
TRBD2,few,TRBV10-3,TRBJ2-1,CAIRSGGPNNEQFF,TGTGCCATCAGGAGCGGGGGGCCCAACAATGAGCAGTTCTTC
-,-,TRBV10-3,TRBJ2-1,CAISGDVNNEQFF,TGTGCCATCAGTGGGGACGTTAACAATGAGCAGTTCTTC
TRBD1,-,TRBV10-3,TRBJ1-6,CAISPTGNSPLHF,TGTGCCATCAGCCCGACAGGGAACTCACCCCTCCACTTT
-,-,TRBV7-6,TRBJ2-5,CASSHRQGGGRETQYF,TGTGCCAGCAGCCACCGACAGGGAGGGGGGCGAGAGACCCAGTACTTC
-,few,TRBV5-1,TRBJ2-1,CASSLGPAGTAYNEQFF,TGCGCCAGCAGCTTGGGACCGGCGGGGACAGCTTACAATGAGCAGTTCTTC
-,-,TRBV30,TRBJ1-5,CAWSVLGANQPQHF,TGTGCCTGGAGTGTCTTAGGGGCAAATCAGCCCCAGCATTTT
-,-,TRBV7-3,TRBJ2-2,CASSPQGAANTGELFF,TGTGCCAGCAGCCCCCAAGGAGCGGCGAACACCGGGGAGCTGTTTTTT
TRBD1,many,TRBV4-1,TRBJ1-2,CASRATGVAYGYTF,TGCGCCAGCAGGGCGACAGGGGTGGCCTATGGCTACACCTTC
TRBD1,once,TRBV19,TRBJ1-4,CASTRDRWNEKLFF,TGTGCCAGCACACGGGACAGGTGGAATGAAAAACTGTTTTTT
-,-,TRBV15,TRBJ1-5,CATSPGADSNQPQHF,TGTGCCACCAGCCCTGGGGCGGATAGCAATCAGCCCCAGCATTTT
-,few,TRBV12-5,TRBJ1-5,CASGFDVNQPQHF,TGTGCTAGTGGTTTCGATGTTAATCAGCCCCAGCATTTT
TRBD1,many,TRBV6-2/TRBV6-3,TRBJ1-6,CASSYFLWRTGGHSPLHF,TGTGCCAGCAGTTACTTCCTCTGGAGGACAGGGGGCCATTCACCCCTCCACTTT
-,many,TRBV2,TRBJ2-1,CASSSYNEQFF,TGTGCCAGCAGCTCATACAATGAGCAGTTCTTC
TRBD2,-,TRBV9,TRBJ2-3,CASSVRGGDGTDTQYF,TGTGCCAGCAGCGTAAGGGGAGGGGACGGCACAGATACGCAGTATTTT
-,-,TRBV2,TRBJ2-1,CASTWSGNEQFF,TGTGCCAGCACTTGGTCGGGAAACGAGCAGTTCTTC
-,few,TRBV7-9,TRBJ1-2,CASSLEASYGYTF,TGTGCCAGCAGCTTAGAGGCCAGCTATGGCTACACCTTC
-,many,TRBV6-5,TRBJ2-2,CASSKKAGGANTGELFF,TGTGCCAGCAGTAAAAAGGCCGGCGGTGCGAACACCGGGGAGCTGTTTTTT
TRBD2,few,TRBV7-8,TRBJ2-1,CASSLGLAGVREQFF,TGTGCCAGCAGCCTCGGACTAGCGGGGGTGCGGGAGCAGTTCTTC
TRBD1,-,TRBV14,TRBJ2-2,CASSRQGNGELFF,TGTGCCAGCAGCCGACAGGGGAACGGGGAGCTGTTTTTT
-,few,TRBV3-1,TRBJ2-7,CASSQAYGASDEQYF,TGTGCCAGCAGCCAAGCATACGGTGCTAGTGACGAGCAGTACTTC
TRBD1,-,TRBV13,TRBJ2-7,CASSPGTGLYYEQYF,TGTGCCAGCAGCCCAGGGACAGGCTTGTACTACGAGCAGTACTTC
-,-,TRBV5-1,TRBJ1-5,CASSPRGGYQPQHF,TGCGCCAGCAGCCCTAGGGGGGGGTATCAGCCCCAGCATTTT
-,many,TRBV3-1,TRBJ1-1,CASSQGLSNTEAFF,TGTGCCAGCAGCCAAGGACTCTCGAACACTGAAGCTTTCTTT
-,-,TRBV6-2/TRBV6-3,TRBJ2-1,CASRVGFNEQFF,TGTGCCAGCAGGGTAGGATTCAATGAGCAGTTCTTC
-,few,TRBV27,TRBJ1-5,CASRKGSRAFQPQHF,TGTGCCAGCAGGAAGGGGTCCCGAGCATTTCAGCCCCAGCATTTT
TRBD1,-,TRBV4-2,TRBJ1-1,CASSREVGQANTEAFF,TGTGCCAGCAGCCGAGAGGTAGGACAGGCAAACACTGAAGCTTTCTTT
-,few,TRBV3-1,TRBJ2-5,CASSQGRQETQYF,TGTGCCAGCAGCCAAGGACGGCAAGAGACCCAGTACTTC
TRBD1,-,TRBV7-6,TRBJ2-2,CASSPRGGLVAGELFF,TGTGCCAGCAGCCCTCGAGGGGGCCTCGTAGCCGGGGAGCTGTTTTTT
-,many,TRBV21-1,TRBJ2-7,CARGVGRIHAYEQYF,TGTGCCAGGGGGGTGGGACGAATTCACGCCTACGAGCAGTACTTC
TRBD1,few,TRBV12-3/TRBV12-4,TRBJ2-7,CASSPGQENYEQYF,TGTGCCAGCAGTCCCGGACAGGAAAACTACGAGCAGTACTTC
TRBD1,-,TRBV10-2,TRBJ2-7,CASTNGQGSRYEQYF,TGCGCCAGCACTAACGGACAGGGGTCTCGTTACGAGCAGTACTTC
TRBD1,-,TRBV29-1,TRBJ2-6,CSVEDRLPGANVLTF,TGCAGCGTTGAGGACAGGTTGCCTGGGGCCAACGTCCTGACTTTC
-,-,TRBV3-1,TRBJ1-3,CASSPRASGNTIYF,TGTGCCAGCAGCCCCCGGGCCTCTGGAAACACCATATATTTT
-,-,TRBV7-8,TRBJ2-1,CASSHRTNSLRGEQFF,TGTGCCAGCAGCCACAGGACTAACTCATTGAGGGGGGAGCAGTTCTTC
-,few,TRBV18,TRBJ2-5,CASSPKLRETQYF,TGTGCCAGCTCACCTAAACTGCGAGAGACCCAGTACTTC
-,few,TRBV10-3,TRBJ2-1,CAISRDPRTSEQFF,TGTGCCATCTCACGGGACCCGCGGACGTCTGAGCAGTTCTTC
TRBD1,many,TRBV4-1,TRBJ1-1,CASSPWTGGWGNTEAFF,TGCGCCAGCAGCCCATGGACAGGGGGCTGGGGGAACACTGAAGCTTTCTTT
-,few,TRBV6-5,TRBJ2-7,CASSELATGEQYF,TGTGCCAGCAGCGAACTAGCAACTGGCGAGCAGTACTTC
-,-,TRBV20-1,TRBJ1-1,CSARPYPGYTEAFF,TGCAGTGCTAGACCTTACCCCGGGTACACTGAAGCTTTCTTT
-,few,TRBV12-3/TRBV12-4,TRBJ2-5,CASSRFGGETQYF,TGTGCCAGCAGCCGCTTTGGTGGTGAGACCCAGTACTTC
-,many,TRBV14,TRBJ1-1,CASSQGRLRNTEAFF,TGTGCCAGCAGCCAAGGACGTCTTAGGAACACTGAAGCTTTCTTT
-,-,TRBV7-9,TRBJ1-2,CASSPPIDRSKNYGYTF,TGTGCCAGCAGCCCCCCCATCGACAGGTCGAAGAACTATGGCTACACCTTC
TRBD1,-,TRBV13,TRBJ2-3,CASSPRGRALLTDTQYF,TGTGCCAGCAGCCCCAGGGGGCGGGCGCTACTCACAGATACGCAGTATTTT
-,-,TRBV10-3,TRBJ2-5,CAISESRLVQTQYF,TGTGCCATCAGTGAGTCGAGGCTAGTTCAGACCCAGTACTTC
-,-,TRBV20-1,TRBJ1-2,CSASPDGDYGYTF,TGCAGTGCTTCACCCGACGGAGATTATGGCTACACCTTC
-,few,TRBV12-3/TRBV12-4,TRBJ1-4,CASSLVGGRLFF,TGTGCCAGCAGTTTAGTGGGTGGGCGACTGTTTTTT
-,-,TRBV27,TRBJ2-7,CASSASGSPRQYF,TGTGCCAGCAGTGCATCAGGGTCCCCTCGGCAGTACTTC
-,few,TRBV2,TRBJ2-3,CASSEGLHTQYF,TGTGCCAGCAGTGAGGGACTCCATACGCAGTATTTT
-,-,TRBV29-1,TRBJ1-2,CSVETELYGYTF,TGCAGCGTGGAGACGGAACTCTATGGCTACACCTTC
-,-,TRBV19,TRBJ2-4,CASSIAGVRKNIQYF,TGTGCCAGTAGTATAGCCGGGGTGCGTAAAAACATTCAGTACTTC
-,-,TRBV2,TRBJ2-2,CASSEQTGELFF,TGTGCCAGCAGTGAGCAGACCGGGGAGCTGTTTTTT
TRBD2,few,TRBV11-2,TRBJ2-1,CASSFSLGGGINEQFF,TGTGCCAGCAGCTTTAGTTTGGGCGGGGGGATAAATGAGCAGTTCTTC
-,few,TRBV29-1,TRBJ2-7,CSVRDIGYEQYF,TGCAGCGTGCGGGACATCGGCTACGAGCAGTACTTC
-,-,TRBV2,TRBJ1-2,CASSDGGQVYTF,TGTGCCAGCAGTGACGGGGGGCAGGTCTACACCTTC